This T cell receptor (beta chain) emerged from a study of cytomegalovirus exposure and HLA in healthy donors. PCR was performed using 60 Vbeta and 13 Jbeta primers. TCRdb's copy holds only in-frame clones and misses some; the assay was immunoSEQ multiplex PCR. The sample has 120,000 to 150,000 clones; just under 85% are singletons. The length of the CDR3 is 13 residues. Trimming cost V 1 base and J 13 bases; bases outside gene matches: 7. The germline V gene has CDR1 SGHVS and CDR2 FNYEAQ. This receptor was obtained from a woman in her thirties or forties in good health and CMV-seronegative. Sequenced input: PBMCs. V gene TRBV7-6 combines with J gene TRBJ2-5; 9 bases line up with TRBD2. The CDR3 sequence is CASSLGREGRLYF. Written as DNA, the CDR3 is TGTGCCAGCAGCTTAGGGCGGGAGGGCCGTTTGTACTTC.